This T cell receptor beta chain originates from a study of cytomegalovirus exposure and HLA in healthy donors. PCR was performed using 60 Vbeta and 13 Jbeta primers. TCRdb's copy holds only in-frame clones and misses some; the assay was immunoSEQ multiplex PCR. The sample has 130,000 or so clones, around 83% seen once. As concerns this clone: Its specificity is not known. Other nucleotide sequences in the sample specify the same CDR3.

This CDR3 is 13 amino acids long. CDR1 and CDR2 (germline): SGHTA, FQGNSA. The V gene end was trimmed by 3 bases and the J gene end by 6 bases; junction bases not matched to a gene: 1. The donors, nominally healthy at sampling, likely had unrecorded immune exposures. Whole-study results and caveats: Overall, about 160 TCR beta chains were annotated as cytomegalovirus-associated.

The genes are TRBV7-2 and TRBJ2-1; TRBD2 matches at 8 bases. Source material: PBMCs. This clonotype originated in a woman aged 45-65 years in good health and CMV-seropositive. CDR3: CASSFGLANEQFF. The CDR3 nucleotides read TGTGCCAGCAGCTTCGGACTAGCCAATGAGCAGTTCTTC.